The 27 T cell receptor beta chains presented below share a single source sample, sequenced in a study of T cells after yellow fever vaccination. TCRdb recomputed calls from the 5' RACE reads with MiXCR, one row per CDR3 protein. The table has some 240,000 distinct CDR3 sequences, approximately 3.2% seen once; the top ten hold approximately 3.5%. The sequences come from CD4+ T cells sorted from PBMCs, collected 10 days after the yellow fever booster vaccination. These receptors all come from a man aged 18 to 30 who received the YFV17D yellow fever vaccine.

There are many counts of this clonotype. This chain links TRBV30 with TRBJ1-4, with TRBD1 matching over 10 bases. The length of the CDR3 is 18 residues. Trimming at V came to 8 bases and at J to 7 bases, leaving 22 bases not matched to a gene. Germline loops: CDR1 GTSNPN, CDR2 SVGIG (reference sequence). In nucleotides, the CDR3 is TGTGCCAGCCGAAATGTCGGGACAGGGGAAGTGGTAGCTGAAAAACTGTTTTTT. This encodes CASRNVGTGEVVAEKLFF.

This clonotype was counted at least ten times. The chain employs TRBV10-3 and TRBJ1-6; D uncertain. The CDR3 consists of 12 residues. Trimming removed 6 bases at V and 6 bases at J, with 6 bases between. The V gene's germline CDR1 is ENHRY and CDR2 SYGVKD. The CDR3 protein is CAISAANSPLHF. The CDR3 DNA reads TGTGCCATCAGCGCCGCTAATTCACCCCTCCACTTT.

This clonotype came up many times. The chain joins TRBV20-1 to TRBJ2-3; 7 nucleotides match TRBD2. The CDR3 is 12 amino acids. Germline V gene sequence: CDR1 DFQATT, CDR2 SNEGSKA (reference sequence). After removal of 6 bases from V and 2 bases from J, the junction contained 2 bases not matched to a gene. CDR3 nucleotide sequence: TGCAGTGCGCTAGCGGACACAGATACGCAGTATTTT. Translated, it gives CSALADTDTQYF.

This clonotype was picked up many times. The chain carries TRBV19 and TRBJ1-1; D might be TRBD1 (5 bases). Germline CDR1 reads LNHDA; CDR2 reads SQIVND (reference sequence). Trimming shortened V by 11 bases and J by 6 bases, and 13 bases separated the two germline ends. The CDR3 is made up of 11 amino acids. The CDR3 DNA reads TGTGCCTCTGGGGGTATTGCTGAAGCTTTCTTT. It translates to CASGGIAEAFF.

This clonotype was detected ten times or more. The rearrangement uses TRBV6-2 or TRBV6-3 and TRBJ1-2; D is unclear. The V end was cut by 7 bases, the J end by 8 bases, with 20 bases between. This CDR3 has 14 residues. The germline V gene has CDR1 MNHEY and CDR2 SVGEGT. DNA of the CDR3: TGTGCCAGCAACAAACCGGGCCCCGTGGAGGGCTACACCTTC. Translated, it gives CASNKPGPVEGYTF.

This clonotype has a handful of counts. The V and J genes are TRBV7-9 and TRBJ2-3; tentatively, D is TRBD1 (6 bases). Deletions cut 5 bases from V and 3 bases from J, with 21 bases between. CDR1 is SEHNR and CDR2 is FQNEAQ in the germline V gene (reference sequence). This CDR3 has 17 amino acids. DNA of the CDR3: TGTGCCAGCAGCGTTTATACGGGCAGGGGATTTACAGATACGCAGTATTTT. Translating it yields CASSVYTGRGFTDTQYF.

This clonotype appeared many times. The V call is TRBV20-1, the J call TRBJ1-1, with a tentative D call TRBD1 (6 bases). The CDR3 loop spans 12 amino acids. Trimming pared 3 bases from V and 6 bases from J, leaving 11 bases between. Germline-derived CDR1 and CDR2 are DFQATT and SNEGSKA (reference sequence). CDR3 loop: CSARRGAAEAFF. CDR3 DNA: TGCAGTGCTAGGAGGGGGGCTGCTGAAGCTTTCTTT.

This clonotype appeared a few times. The chain couples TRBV4-3 to TRBJ1-2; D gene uncertain. The germline gives CDR1 LGHNA, CDR2 YSLEER. V lost 1 base and J lost 0, with 9 bases in between. The CDR3 is 15 residues long. Written as DNA, the CDR3 is TGCGCCAGCAGCCAAGGGGCCGTAGCTAACTATGGCTACACCTTC. This sequence encodes CASSQGAVANYGYTF.

V gene TRBV10-3 combines with J gene TRBJ1-4, with D perhaps TRBD1 (5 bases). Germline V CDR1 and CDR2: ENHRY, SYGVKD. The V end was cut by 2 bases, the J end by 7 bases, with 11 bases between. The CDR3 contains 14 residues. CDR3 sequence: CAISEVQGGEKLFF. The CDR3 region has the DNA TGTGCCATCAGTGAGGTCCAGGGCGGTGAAAAACTGTTTTTT.

This clonotype was seen a few times. The chain combines TRBV5-1 with TRBJ2-3; D gene ambiguous. V lost 0 bases, J lost 2 bases, and 13 bases lay in between. This CDR3 has 16 residues. Per the germline V gene, CDR1 is SGHRS and CDR2 is YFSETQ. In DNA form, the CDR3 reads TGCGCCAGCAGCTTGGGGGCTAATGGAGACACAGATACGCAGTATTTT. This gives the protein CASSLGANGDTDTQYF.

This chain uses TRBV9 with TRBJ2-1, with D perhaps matching TRBD2 (6 bases). The CDR3 totals 18 residues. Trimming stripped 0 bases from V and 4 bases from J, with 20 bases between. The germline CDR1 and CDR2 sequences are SGDLS and YYNGEE. The CDR3 DNA follows: TGTGCCAGCAGCGTAGGAGGAGCCTGGAGGGTATCATACAATGAGCAGTTCTTC. The encoded protein is CASSVGGAWRVSYNEQFF.

The chain has TRBV7-9 and TRBJ2-3; no firm D call. The CDR3 sequence is 15 residues long. The V end lost 5 bases, the J end lost 0 bases, and 12 bases lay between the germline ends. Germline V gene lookup returns CDR1 SEHNR and CDR2 FQNEAQ (reference sequence). CDR3 in DNA: TGTGCCAGCAGCCGATCCAGACAAAGCACAGATACGCAGTATTTT. Translated: CASSRSRQSTDTQYF. The full variable domain, completed using reference TRBV7-9 and TRBJ2-3, is DTGVSQNPRHKITKRGQNVTFRCDPISEHNRLYWYRQTLGQGPEFLTYFQNEAQLEKSRLLSDRFSAERPKGSFSTLEIQRTEQGDSAMYLCASSRSRQSTDTQYFGPGTRLTVL.

This clonotype was recorded a few times. The genes are TRBV5-1 and TRBJ2-1; D tentatively reads TRBD1 or TRBD2 (5 bases each). This CDR3 spans 15 amino acids. Per germline, CDR1 SGHRS and CDR2 YFSETQ. V lost 5 bases and J 1 base, leaving 13 bases between the germline ends. This chain's CDR3 is CASRILGESYNEQFF. CDR3 DNA sequence: TGCGCCAGCAGGATCCTAGGGGAGTCCTACAATGAGCAGTTCTTC.

This clonotype was picked up many times. The chain employs TRBV5-1 and TRBJ2-7, with D perhaps matching TRBD1 (7 bases). This CDR3 has 16 amino acids. Germline lookup yields CDR1 SGHRS and CDR2 YFSETQ. Trimming removed 3 bases at V and 4 bases at J, with 20 bases between. The CDR3 DNA reads as TGCGCCAGCAGCTCCGCTGGAGGGACAGCGTCGTACGAGCAGTACTTC. This sequence encodes CASSSAGGTASYEQYF.

This clonotype was counted ten times or more. The chain uses TRBV7-9 and TRBJ1-4; D uncertain. Germline CDR1 reads SEHNR; CDR2 reads FQNEAQ (reference sequence). The CDR3 is 14 amino acids. V shed 8 bases and J shed 7 bases, with 17 bases lying between them. CDR3 region: CASAKWEEREKLFF. CDR3 DNA: TGTGCCAGCGCGAAATGGGAGGAGCGTGAAAAACTGTTTTTT.

The genes are TRBV11-3 and TRBJ2-3; possibly TRBD2 for D (6 bases). From germline, CDR1 is SGHNT and CDR2 YENEEA. The CDR3 is made up of 15 amino acids. V was trimmed by 5 bases and J by 2 bases, leaving 14 bases between them. The CDR3 region is CASSPGGSFTDTQYF. DNA for the CDR3: TGTGCCAGCAGCCCAGGAGGGAGCTTCACAGATACGCAGTATTTT.

This clonotype has just a few counts. The chain joins TRBV5-1 to TRBJ1-3; D unresolved. CDR1 SGHRS and CDR2 YFSETQ come from the germline V gene. Trimming cost V 4 bases and J 4 bases, with 12 bases left between them. This CDR3 comprises 14 residues. The CDR3 DNA is TGCGCCAGCAGCCCCGCCTTGGGGGGAAACACCATATATTTT. Translated: CASSPALGGNTIYF.

This chain joins TRBV6-5 and TRBJ1-5, with D unresolved. Germline assignment: CDR1 MNHEY and CDR2 SVGAGI. V was shortened by 6 bases and J by 4 bases, with 7 bases between the two germline ends. The CDR3 runs 12 residues. This CDR3 is CASRRANQPQHF. CDR3 DNA: TGTGCCAGCAGGAGGGCTAATCAGCCCCAGCATTTT.

A note on this clonotype: The junction departs from the called germline gene at one end, perhaps through a read error. The CDR3 loop is CPSSQRLAGAQETQYF. CDR3 DNA: TGCCCCAGCAGTCAACGGCTAGCGGGGGCCCAAGAGACCCAGTACTTC. This rearrangement joins TRBV23-1 to TRBJ2-5; 10 nucleotides match TRBD2. TRBV23-1 is an ORF; its function is uncertain. The CDR3 sequence is 16 residues long.

This clonotype appeared many times. The V and J genes are TRBV7-3 and TRBJ1-1; D uncertain. Germline CDR1 SGHTA, CDR2 FQGTGA. V lost 6 bases and J 4 bases, leaving 12 bases between the germline ends. The CDR3 extends over 13 amino acids. The CDR3 DNA follows: TGTGCCAGCAGTTTTAGCGACGCCACTGAAGCTTTCTTT. Protein product: CASSFSDATEAFF. The whole variable domain, remainder taken from reference TRBV7-3 and TRBJ1-1, is GAGVSQTPSNKVTEKGKYVELRCDPISGHTALYWYRQSLGQGPEFLIYFQGTGAADDSGLPNDRFFAVRPEGSVSTLKIQRTERGDSAVYLCASSFSDATEAFFGQGTRLTVV.

J is TRBJ1-1 and V is TRBV5-1, with D perhaps TRBD1 (5 bases). The CDR3 totals 13 residues. Trimming removed 5 bases at V and 2 bases at J, with 10 bases between. Germline CDR1 is SGHRS and CDR2 is YFSETQ. CDR3 sequence reads: CASRGTVNTEAFF. The CDR3 coding sequence is TGCGCCAGCAGAGGGACTGTCAACACTGAAGCTTTCTTT.

Ten or more counts support this clonotype. The rearrangement links TRBV20-1 to TRBJ1-5; possibly TRBD1 for D (5 bases). The V and J ends lost 2 bases and 7 bases respectively, with 21 bases between them. Germline CDR1 reads DFQATT; CDR2 reads SNEGSKA (reference sequence). The CDR3 sequence is 16 residues long. CDR3 residues: CSARNPPGTGPQPQHF. The CDR3 coding sequence is TGCAGTGCTAGAAATCCCCCCGGTACAGGTCCACAGCCCCAGCATTTT.

This clonotype has more than one count but fewer than ten. V gene TRBV2 combines with J gene TRBJ2-1, with 14 nucleotides matching TRBD2. The CDR3 extends over 18 amino acids. With V trimmed by 3 bases and J by 8 bases, 12 bases remained unmatched. Germline values: CDR1 SNHLY, CDR2 FYNNEI. CDR3 bases: TGTGCCAGCAGTGACAGGAAGGGACTAGCGGGGGAGAGCCATGAGCAGTTCTTC. As protein: CASSDRKGLAGESHEQFF.

This clonotype occurred many times. The chain employs TRBV27 and TRBJ2-6; unclear D gene. CDR3 length: 12 residues. The germline V gene encodes CDR1 MNHEY and CDR2 SMNVEV (reference sequence). V was cut by 9 bases and J by 4 bases, with 7 bases left in between. CDR3 sequence reads: CARSCGANVLTF. CDR3 in DNA: TGTGCCAGGTCTTGCGGGGCCAACGTCCTGACTTTC.

This clonotype was counted only a few times. The gene calls are TRBV12-5 and TRBJ2-5, with TRBD2 matching over 10 bases. CDR1 is LGHNT and CDR2 is FRNRAP in the germline V gene. The V gene end was trimmed by 2 bases and the J gene end by 5 bases; junction bases not matched to a gene: 5. The CDR3 is 15 amino acids. The CDR3 DNA is TGTGCTAGTGGTTTGCAAGCGGGGGGGCACGAGACCCAGTACTTC. The encoded protein is CASGLQAGGHETQYF.

In DNA form, the CDR3 reads TGCAGTGCTAGAGGTTTAGCGGGGGGGTTATCGGAGACCCAGTACTTC. Translating gives CSARGLAGGLSETQYF. V and J are TRBV20-1 and TRBJ2-5, with 11 bases lining up with TRBD2. J gave up 5 bases and V 1 base, and 9 bases lay outside the gene matches. Per germline, CDR1 DFQATT and CDR2 SNEGSKA (reference sequence). The CDR3 covers 16 residues.

This clonotype showed up just a few times. The chain links TRBV18 to TRBJ2-2; unclear D gene. The CDR3 covers 16 residues. The ends were cut back, 2 bases at V and 3 bases at J, with 13 bases in the middle. Germline V gene lookup returns CDR1 KGHSH and CDR2 LQKENI. The CDR3 DNA sequence: TGTGCCAGCTCACCAACCCAGTTGGTGGACACCGGGGAGCTGTTTTTT. Protein: CASSPTQLVDTGELFF.